This T cell receptor beta chain was profiled in a study of T cell responses to AZD1222 COVID-19 vaccine. General study findings and limits: Clonal diversity was possibly underestimated; the donors were predominantly white British and more often female. Regions left unmutated in variants are reportedly the target of nearly half of spike-specific TCRs.

Clones were read by immunoSEQ multiplex PCR, and TCRdb kept only the in-frame ones, dropping some. The sample lists about 130,000 clones, 93% occurring once. Details on this clone: As yet, its antigen is unknown.

The sample in question was peripheral blood, obtained on day 0 of AZD1222 vaccination. This TCR derives from an adult in good health.

The DNA of the CDR3 is TGTGCCAGCAGCGCGACAGGGGGCGTGACCGGGGAGCTGTTTTTT. Amino acid sequence: CASSATGGVTGELFF. The chain is built from TRBV11-2 and TRBJ2-2; 10 nucleotides line up with TRBD1. There are 15 residues in the CDR3. Trimming removed 5 bases from V and 5 bases from J; junction bases left unmatched: 5. The germline gives CDR1 SGHAT, CDR2 FQNNGV.